Presented here are 12 T cell receptor beta chains from one specimen sequenced in a study of post-analysis software for immune sequencing data. Included in the TCR beta cDNA libraries were unique molecular identifiers. TCRdb reprocessed the PCR reads via MiXCR and lists one record per CDR3 protein. The sample lists around 770,000 distinct CDR3 sequences, just over 45% occurring once. Antigen specificity for these receptors is unknown. Study outcomes and limitations: TRBV segments more frequent in patients than in controls numbered several and included TRBV5-6, TRBV5-1 and TRBV20-1.

Sequencing was performed on blood. The receptors were gathered from a girl aged 5-17 years with multiple sclerosis.

This clonotype has more than one count but fewer than ten. The rearrangement joins TRBV7-9 to TRBJ2-3, with 8 bases identical to TRBD1. Germline CDR1 and CDR2: SEHNR and FQNEAQ (reference sequence). V shed 5 bases and J 6 bases; nucleotides not matched to a gene: 10. This CDR3 is 15 amino acids long. CDR3 loop: CASSPHRGSVDTQYF. DNA of the CDR3: TGTGCCAGCAGCCCCCACAGGGGGTCGGTGGATACGCAGTATTTT.

The V gene is TRBV12-3 or TRBV12-4, the J gene TRBJ2-4; 7 nucleotides match TRBD2. The DNA end lines up better with TRBJ2-7; the J call may be wrong. The CDR3 extends over 14 amino acids. CDR3 sequence (DNA): TGTGCCAGCAGTTTAAATGGACTAGGCCACGAGCAGTACTTC. Protein sequence: CASSLNGLGHEQYF.

J is TRBJ1-5 and V is TRBV3-1; D is possibly TRBD1 (6 bases). V lost 2 bases and J lost 8, with 16 bases in between. The CDR3 is 15 residues long. Per the germline V gene, CDR1 is LGHDT and CDR2 is YNNKEL (reference sequence). CDR3 coding DNA: TGTGCCAGCAGCCAAAACATGGGGGCAGGGGAGCCCCAGCATTTT. It is translated as CASSQNMGAGEPQHF.

The gene calls are TRBV9 and TRBJ1-2, with D perhaps TRBD1 (5 bases). Trimming took 0 bases from V and 4 from J, leaving 7 bases between them. CDR1 is SGDLS, CDR2 YYNGEE, per germline. The length of the CDR3 is 13 residues. The CDR3 nucleotides read TGTGCCAGCAGCGTAGATGGGACCTATGGCTACACCTTC. This codes for CASSVDGTYGYTF.

V gene TRBV5-6 combines with J gene TRBJ2-5; D unresolved. The V end was cut by 2 bases, the J end by 2 bases, with 10 bases between. Per the germline V gene, CDR1 is SGHDT and CDR2 is YYEEEE. This CDR3 comprises 14 residues. The CDR3 DNA sequence: TGTGCCAGCAGCTTACTAACGGAACAAGAGACCCAGTACTTC. Its protein product is CASSLLTEQETQYF.

The chain carries TRBV12-3 or TRBV12-4 and TRBJ1-2, with 9 bases aligning to TRBD1. The CDR3 sequence is 12 residues long. V was clipped by 6 bases and J by 8 bases; unmatched bases: 4. The CDR3 is CASSTGGWGYTF. The CDR3 region has the DNA TGTGCCAGCAGCACAGGGGGCTGGGGCTACACCTTC.

The chain uses TRBV5-1 and TRBJ2-7, with 9 positions matching TRBD1. The CDR3 covers 16 residues. Germline values: CDR1 SGHRS, CDR2 YFSETQ. V gave up 2 bases and J gave up 7 bases; unmatched junction bases: 13. The CDR3 nucleotides are TGCGCCAGCAGCTTCCGTCGGGGGACAGGGTGGGATGAGCAGTACTTC. Residues: CASSFRRGTGWDEQYF.

This clonotype was seen only a few times. The chain recombines TRBV7-9 with TRBJ2-3; 7 bases fit TRBD1. This CDR3 has 14 residues. The V gene's germline CDR1 is SEHNR and CDR2 FQNEAQ (reference sequence). Germline trimming cut 4 bases from V and 1 base from J; bases unmatched to any gene: 2. CDR3 nucleotides: TGTGCCAGCAGCTCCCAGGGGGGCACAGATACGCAGTATTTT. Translating it yields CASSSQGGTDTQYF.

This clonotype occurred a few times. This chain joins TRBV18 and TRBJ1-5; 8 bases are a match to TRBD1. Germline values: CDR1 KGHSH, CDR2 LQKENI. Trimming cost V 6 bases and J 6 bases; bases outside gene matches: 7. The CDR3 is 14 residues long. CDR3 coding DNA: TGTGCCAGCTCGGACAGGGACGGTACTCAGCCCCAGCATTTT. Encoded protein: CASSDRDGTQPQHF.

This clonotype was counted only a few times. The chain uses TRBV25-1 and TRBJ2-7, with D possibly matching TRBD1 (6 bases). This CDR3 region has 14 residues. Germline V gives CDR1 MGHDK, CDR2 SYGVNS. V was cut by 3 bases and J by 6 bases, with 15 bases left in between. The chain's CDR3 is CASSDYGQRLEQYF. In DNA, the CDR3 is TGTGCCAGCAGTGATTACGGACAGCGCCTCGAGCAGTACTTC.

The genes are TRBV6-6 and TRBJ1-2; 7 positions agree with TRBD1. Germline CDR1 MNHNY, CDR2 SVGAGI (reference sequence). The CDR3 loop spans 15 amino acids. J was trimmed by 3 bases and V by 7 bases; bases with no gene match: 11. CDR3 in DNA: TGTGCCAGCACCCCGACAGGGTCTCAGTACTATGGCTACACCTTC. Protein product: CASTPTGSQYYGYTF.

This clonotype was detected a few times. V and J are TRBV20-1 and TRBJ2-3; D is unresolved. In germline, CDR1 is DFQATT, CDR2 SNEGSKA (reference sequence). Trimming stripped 3 bases from V and 2 bases from J, with 15 bases between. The CDR3 spans 15 residues. Here the CDR3 DNA reads TGCAGTGCTAGGGTTCTCTTTGGGCACACAGATACGCAGTATTTT. This encodes CSARVLFGHTDTQYF.